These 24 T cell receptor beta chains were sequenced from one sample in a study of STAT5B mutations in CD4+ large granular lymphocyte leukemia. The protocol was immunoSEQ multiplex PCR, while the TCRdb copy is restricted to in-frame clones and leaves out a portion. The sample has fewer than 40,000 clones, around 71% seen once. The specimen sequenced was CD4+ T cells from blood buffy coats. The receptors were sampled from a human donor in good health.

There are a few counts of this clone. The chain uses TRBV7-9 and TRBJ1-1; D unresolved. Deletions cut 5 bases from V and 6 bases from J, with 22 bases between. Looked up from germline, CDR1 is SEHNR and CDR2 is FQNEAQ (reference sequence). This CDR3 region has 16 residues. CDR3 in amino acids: CASSLNKGGRSPEAFF. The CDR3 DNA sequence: TGTGCCAGCAGCCTAAATAAGGGCGGACGATCCCCTGAAGCTTTCTTT. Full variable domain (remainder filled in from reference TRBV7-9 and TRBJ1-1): DTGVSQNPRHKITKRGQNVTFRCDPISEHNRLYWYRQTLGQGPEFLTYFQNEAQLEKSRLLSDRFSAERPKGSFSTLEIQRTEQGDSAMYLCASSLNKGGRSPEAFFGQGTRLTVV.

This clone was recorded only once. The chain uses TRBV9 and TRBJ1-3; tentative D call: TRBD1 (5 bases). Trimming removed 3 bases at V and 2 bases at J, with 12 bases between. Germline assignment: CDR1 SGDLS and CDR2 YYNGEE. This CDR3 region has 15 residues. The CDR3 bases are TGTGCCAGCAGCGGAGGTCGGGGGGCTGGAAACACCATATATTTT. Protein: CASSGGRGAGNTIYF.

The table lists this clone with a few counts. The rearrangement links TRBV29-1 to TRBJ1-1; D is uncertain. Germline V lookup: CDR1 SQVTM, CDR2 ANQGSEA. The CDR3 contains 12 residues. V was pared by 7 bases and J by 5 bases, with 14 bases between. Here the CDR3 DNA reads TGCAGCGGCGTCCAAGCGGGAACTGAAGCTTTCTTT. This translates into CSGVQAGTEAFF.

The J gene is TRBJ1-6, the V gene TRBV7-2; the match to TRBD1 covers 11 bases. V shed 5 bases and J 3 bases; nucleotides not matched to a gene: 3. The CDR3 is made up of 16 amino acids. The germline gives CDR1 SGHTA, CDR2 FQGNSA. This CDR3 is CASSAGTGGYNSPLHF. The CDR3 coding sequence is TGTGCCAGCAGCGCGGGGACAGGGGGCTATAATTCACCCCTCCACTTT.

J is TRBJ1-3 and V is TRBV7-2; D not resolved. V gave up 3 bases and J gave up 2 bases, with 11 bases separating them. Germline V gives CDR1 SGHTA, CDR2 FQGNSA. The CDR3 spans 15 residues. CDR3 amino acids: CASSFMSMAGNTIYF. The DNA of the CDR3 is TGTGCCAGCAGCTTTATGTCAATGGCTGGAAACACCATATATTTT.

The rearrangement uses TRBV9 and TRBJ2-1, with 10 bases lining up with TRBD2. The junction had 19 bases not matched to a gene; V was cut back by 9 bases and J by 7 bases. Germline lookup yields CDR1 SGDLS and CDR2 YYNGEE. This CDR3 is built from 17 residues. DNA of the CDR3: TGTGCCACCTCAGAGGGGGCTAGCGGGGGCCCTGGGAATGAGCAGTTCTTC. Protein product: CATSEGASGGPGNEQFF.

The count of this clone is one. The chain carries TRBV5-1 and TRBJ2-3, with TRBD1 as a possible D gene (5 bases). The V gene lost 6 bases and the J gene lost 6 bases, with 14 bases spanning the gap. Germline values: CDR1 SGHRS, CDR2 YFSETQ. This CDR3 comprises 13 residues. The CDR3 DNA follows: TGCGCCAGCAAGCAGGGATCTGGGGATACGCAGTATTTT. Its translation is CASKQGSGDTQYF.

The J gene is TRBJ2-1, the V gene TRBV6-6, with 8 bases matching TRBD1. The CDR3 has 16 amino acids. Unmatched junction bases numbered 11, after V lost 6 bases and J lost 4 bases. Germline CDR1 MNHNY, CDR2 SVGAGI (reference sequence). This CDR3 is CASSNTGQGLYNEQFF. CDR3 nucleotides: TGTGCCAGCAGCAACACAGGACAGGGATTATACAATGAGCAGTTCTTC.

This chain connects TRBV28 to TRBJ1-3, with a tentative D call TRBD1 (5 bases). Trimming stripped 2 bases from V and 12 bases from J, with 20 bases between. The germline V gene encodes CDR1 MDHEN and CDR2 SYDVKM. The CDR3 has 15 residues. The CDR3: CASSLRDAGFKSIYF. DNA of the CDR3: TGTGCCAGCAGTTTACGGGACGCGGGATTTAAGAGCATATATTTT.

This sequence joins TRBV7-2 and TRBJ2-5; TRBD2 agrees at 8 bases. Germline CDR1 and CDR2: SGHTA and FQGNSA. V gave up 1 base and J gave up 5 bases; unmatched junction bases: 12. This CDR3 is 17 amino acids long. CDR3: CASSLGASRGGRETQYF. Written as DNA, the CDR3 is TGTGCCAGCAGCTTAGGTGCCAGTCGGGGGGGCCGGGAGACCCAGTACTTC.

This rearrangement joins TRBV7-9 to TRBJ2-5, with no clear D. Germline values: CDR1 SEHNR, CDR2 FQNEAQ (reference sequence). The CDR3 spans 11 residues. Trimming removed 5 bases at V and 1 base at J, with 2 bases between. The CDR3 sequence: CASSPQETQYF. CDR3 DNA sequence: TGTGCCAGCAGCCCCCAAGAGACCCAGTACTTC.

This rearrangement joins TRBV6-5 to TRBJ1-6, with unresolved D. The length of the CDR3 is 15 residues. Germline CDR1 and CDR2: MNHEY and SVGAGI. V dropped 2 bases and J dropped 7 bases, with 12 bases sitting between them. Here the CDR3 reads CASSYDGTVNSPLHF. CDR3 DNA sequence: TGTGCCAGCAGTTACGATGGTACCGTAAATTCACCCCTCCACTTT.

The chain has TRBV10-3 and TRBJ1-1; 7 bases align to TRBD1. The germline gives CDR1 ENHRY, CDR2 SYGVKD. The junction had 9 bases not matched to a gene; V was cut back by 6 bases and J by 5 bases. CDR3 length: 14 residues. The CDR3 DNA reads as TGTGCCATCAGCGGTGGGACAGCCGGGACTGAAGCTTTCTTT. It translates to CAISGGTAGTEAFF.

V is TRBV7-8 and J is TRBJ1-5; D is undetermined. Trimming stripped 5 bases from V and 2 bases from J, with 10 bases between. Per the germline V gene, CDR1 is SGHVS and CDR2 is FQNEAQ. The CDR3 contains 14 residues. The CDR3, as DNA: TGTGCCAGCAGCCTGACCGAGGGCAATCAGCCCCAGCATTTT. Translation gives CASSLTEGNQPQHF.

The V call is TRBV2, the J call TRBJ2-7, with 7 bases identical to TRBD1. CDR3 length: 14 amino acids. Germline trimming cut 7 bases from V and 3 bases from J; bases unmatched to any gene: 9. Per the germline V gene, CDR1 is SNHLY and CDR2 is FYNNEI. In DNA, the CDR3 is TGTGCCAGCACGCCGACAGGGTTTGGCTACGAGCAGTACTTC. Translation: CASTPTGFGYEQYF.

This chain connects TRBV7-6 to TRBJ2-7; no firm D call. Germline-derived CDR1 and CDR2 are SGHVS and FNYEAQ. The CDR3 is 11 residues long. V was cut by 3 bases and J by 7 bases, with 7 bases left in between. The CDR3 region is CASSFDQEQYF. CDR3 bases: TGTGCCAGCAGCTTCGATCAAGAGCAGTACTTC.

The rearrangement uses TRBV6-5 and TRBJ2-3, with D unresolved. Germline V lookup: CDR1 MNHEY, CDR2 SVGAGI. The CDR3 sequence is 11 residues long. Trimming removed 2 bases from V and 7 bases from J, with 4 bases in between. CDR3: CASSYDYTQYF. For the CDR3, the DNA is TGTGCCAGCAGTTACGACTATACGCAGTATTTT.

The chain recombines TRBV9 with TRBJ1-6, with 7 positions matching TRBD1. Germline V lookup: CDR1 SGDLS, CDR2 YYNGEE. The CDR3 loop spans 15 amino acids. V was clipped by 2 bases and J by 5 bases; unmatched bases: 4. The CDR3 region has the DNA TGTGCCAGCAGCGTGAGGACAGGCAATAATTCACCCCTCCACTTT. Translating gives CASSVRTGNNSPLHF.

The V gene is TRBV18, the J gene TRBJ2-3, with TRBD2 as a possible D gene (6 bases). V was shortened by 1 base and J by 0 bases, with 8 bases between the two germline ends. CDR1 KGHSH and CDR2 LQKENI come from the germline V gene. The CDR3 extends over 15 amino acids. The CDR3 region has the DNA TGTGCCAGCTCACCACGGGACTCTAGCACAGATACGCAGTATTTT. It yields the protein CASSPRDSSTDTQYF.

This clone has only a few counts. CDR3 protein: CATSSRLKETQYF. DNA of the CDR3: TGTGCCACCAGCAGTAGGCTCAAAGAGACCCAGTACTTC. This sequence joins TRBV15 and TRBJ2-5; unclear D gene. The ends were cut back, 3 bases at V and 3 bases at J, with 8 bases in the middle. CDR1 and CDR2 from the germline V gene are LNHNV and YYDKDF (reference sequence). The CDR3 length is 13 residues.

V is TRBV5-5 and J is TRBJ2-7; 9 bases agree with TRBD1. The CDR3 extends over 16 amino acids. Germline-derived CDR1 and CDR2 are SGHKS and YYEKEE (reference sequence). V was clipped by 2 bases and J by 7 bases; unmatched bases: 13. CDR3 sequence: CASSFGQGSLRLEQYF. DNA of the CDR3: TGTGCCAGCAGCTTCGGACAGGGGTCCCTCCGGTTGGAGCAGTACTTC.

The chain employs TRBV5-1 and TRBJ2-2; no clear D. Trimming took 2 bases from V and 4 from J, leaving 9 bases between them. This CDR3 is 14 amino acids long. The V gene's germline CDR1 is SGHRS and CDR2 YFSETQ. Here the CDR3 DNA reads TGCGCCAGCAGCTTAACGACGGGCACCGGGGAGCTGTTTTTT. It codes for CASSLTTGTGELFF.

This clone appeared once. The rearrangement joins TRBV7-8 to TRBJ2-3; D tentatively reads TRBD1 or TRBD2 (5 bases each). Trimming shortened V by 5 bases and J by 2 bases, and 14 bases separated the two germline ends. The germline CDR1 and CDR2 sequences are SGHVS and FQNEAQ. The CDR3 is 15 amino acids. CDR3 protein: CASSPGRSATDTQYF. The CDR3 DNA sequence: TGTGCCAGCAGCCCGGGACGGTCCGCCACAGATACGCAGTATTTT.

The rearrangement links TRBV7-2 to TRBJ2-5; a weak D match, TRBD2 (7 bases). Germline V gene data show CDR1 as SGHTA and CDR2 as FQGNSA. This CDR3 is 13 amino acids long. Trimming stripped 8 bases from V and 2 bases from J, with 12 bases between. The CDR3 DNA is TGTGCCAGCGGGGGGAGGGGGCAAGAGACCCAGTACTTC. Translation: CASGGRGQETQYF.